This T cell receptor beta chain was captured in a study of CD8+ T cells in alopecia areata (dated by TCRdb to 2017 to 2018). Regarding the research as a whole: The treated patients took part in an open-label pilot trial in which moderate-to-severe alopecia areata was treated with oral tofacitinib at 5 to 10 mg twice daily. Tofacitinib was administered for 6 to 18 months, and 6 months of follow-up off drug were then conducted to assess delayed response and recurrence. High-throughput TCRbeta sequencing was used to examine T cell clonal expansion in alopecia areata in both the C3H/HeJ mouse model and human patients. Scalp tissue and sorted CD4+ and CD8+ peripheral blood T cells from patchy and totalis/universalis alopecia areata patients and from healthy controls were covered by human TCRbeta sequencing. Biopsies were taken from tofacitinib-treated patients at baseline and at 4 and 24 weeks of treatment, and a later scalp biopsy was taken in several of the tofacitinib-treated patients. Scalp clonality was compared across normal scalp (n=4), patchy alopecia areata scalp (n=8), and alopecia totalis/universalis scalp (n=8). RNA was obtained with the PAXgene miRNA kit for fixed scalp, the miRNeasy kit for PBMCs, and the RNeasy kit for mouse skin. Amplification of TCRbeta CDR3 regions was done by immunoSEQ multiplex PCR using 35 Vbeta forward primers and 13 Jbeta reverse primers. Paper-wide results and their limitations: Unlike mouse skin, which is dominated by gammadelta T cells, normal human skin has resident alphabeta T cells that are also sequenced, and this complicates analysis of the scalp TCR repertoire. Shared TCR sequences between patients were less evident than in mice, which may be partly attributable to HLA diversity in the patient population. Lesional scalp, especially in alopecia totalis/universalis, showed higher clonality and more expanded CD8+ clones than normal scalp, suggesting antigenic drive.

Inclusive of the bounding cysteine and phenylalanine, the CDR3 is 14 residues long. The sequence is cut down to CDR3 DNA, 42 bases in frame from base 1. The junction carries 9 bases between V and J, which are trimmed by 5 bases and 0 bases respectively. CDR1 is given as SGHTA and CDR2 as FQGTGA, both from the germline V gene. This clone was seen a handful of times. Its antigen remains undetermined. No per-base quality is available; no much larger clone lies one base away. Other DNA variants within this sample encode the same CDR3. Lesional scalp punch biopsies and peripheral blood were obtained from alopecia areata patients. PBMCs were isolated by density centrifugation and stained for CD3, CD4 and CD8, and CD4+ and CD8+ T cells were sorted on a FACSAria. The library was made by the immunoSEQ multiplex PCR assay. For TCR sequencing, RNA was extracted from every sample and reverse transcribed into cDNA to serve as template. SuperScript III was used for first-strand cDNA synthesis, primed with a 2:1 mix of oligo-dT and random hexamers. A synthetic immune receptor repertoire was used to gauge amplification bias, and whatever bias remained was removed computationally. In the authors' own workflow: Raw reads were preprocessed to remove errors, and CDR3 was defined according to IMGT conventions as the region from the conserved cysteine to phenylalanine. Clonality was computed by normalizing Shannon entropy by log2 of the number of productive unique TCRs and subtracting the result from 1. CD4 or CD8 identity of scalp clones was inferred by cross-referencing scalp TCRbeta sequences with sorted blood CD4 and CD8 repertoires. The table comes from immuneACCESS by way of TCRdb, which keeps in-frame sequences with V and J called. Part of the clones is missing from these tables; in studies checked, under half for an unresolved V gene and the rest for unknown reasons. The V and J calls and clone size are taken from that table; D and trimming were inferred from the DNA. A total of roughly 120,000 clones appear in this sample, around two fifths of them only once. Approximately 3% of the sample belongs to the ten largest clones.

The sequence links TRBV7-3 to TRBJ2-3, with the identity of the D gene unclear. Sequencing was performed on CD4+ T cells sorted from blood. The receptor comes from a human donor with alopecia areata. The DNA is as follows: TGTGCCAGCAGCCCCTTCCAAAGCACAGATACGCAGTATTTT. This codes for CASSPFQSTDTQYF.